A selection of T cell receptor beta chains follows, all from one sample in a study of lymphopenia after photon versus proton radiotherapy. Produced via immunoSEQ multiplex PCR; TCRdb's table is partial and in-frame only. The table has 150,000 to 200,000 clones, about 85% seen once. The specimen comprised peripheral blood, sampled from a patient treated with photon-based radiotherapy. These receptors came from a man aged 45-60 years with gastric cancer. The conserved cysteine and the conserved F or W are not part of the CDR3 here.

cdr3_aa: ASSVVDREAGNTIY
v_call: TRBV9
j_call: TRBJ1-3

cdr3_aa: ASSMLGANEQF
v_call: TRBV19
j_call: TRBJ2-1

cdr3_aa: ASSSGTGHDGYT
v_call: TRBV5-1
j_call: TRBJ1-2

cdr3_aa: ASSNLRTGKVYEQY
v_call: TRBV6-5
j_call: TRBJ2-7

cdr3_aa: ASSVSPNYGYT
v_call: TRBV9
j_call: TRBJ1-2

cdr3_aa: ASSIDRGRNEQY
v_call: TRBV7-2
j_call: TRBJ2-7

cdr3_aa: ASTRRQASSYNEQF
v_call: TRBV5-1
j_call: TRBJ2-1

cdr3_aa: ASSAATGDTEAF
v_call: TRBV5-1
j_call: TRBJ1-1

cdr3_aa: ASSHNGASNQPQH
v_call: TRBV5-1
j_call: TRBJ1-5

cdr3_aa: ASSLGKLLAGKAYNEQF
v_call: TRBV11-2
j_call: TRBJ2-1

cdr3_aa: ASSPADRSNDEQY
v_call: TRBV18
j_call: TRBJ2-7

cdr3_aa: ASSQELQASGRSSEQF
v_call: TRBV4-1
j_call: TRBJ2-1

cdr3_aa: ASSSPTEAF
v_call: TRBV28
j_call: TRBJ1-1

cdr3_aa: ASSTTGGLDEQF
v_call: TRBV9
j_call: TRBJ2-1

cdr3_aa: ASSPSGTRNTGELF
v_call: TRBV18
j_call: TRBJ2-2

cdr3_aa: ASSPGTSVYNEQF
v_call: TRBV5-4
j_call: TRBJ2-1

cdr3_aa: ASSPGDRGLGTEAF
v_call: TRBV18
j_call: TRBJ1-1

cdr3_aa: ASGRHEQF
v_call: TRBV2
j_call: TRBJ2-1

cdr3_aa: ASSQSRATGTTF
v_call: TRBV14
j_call: TRBJ1-1

cdr3_aa: SLIQGEKLF
v_call: TRBV20-1
j_call: TRBJ1-4

cdr3_aa: ASRLGLAGGAQY
v_call: TRBV6-5
j_call: TRBJ2-3

cdr3_aa: ASSWGVNQPQH
v_call: TRBV6-5
j_call: TRBJ1-5

cdr3_aa: ASSLEGGAPYEQY
v_call: TRBV11-2
j_call: TRBJ2-7

cdr3_aa: ASSHSVRNGELF
v_call: TRBV7-2
j_call: TRBJ2-2

cdr3_aa: ASSTRGNTIY
v_call: TRBV7-9
j_call: TRBJ1-3

cdr3_aa: ATRGDTGELF
v_call: TRBV5-1
j_call: TRBJ2-2

cdr3_aa: ASSLFGRPYNEQF
v_call: TRBV11-3
j_call: TRBJ2-1

cdr3_aa: ASSFGGAAGELF
v_call: TRBV6-6
j_call: TRBJ2-2

cdr3_aa: ASTRDRGNTEAF
v_call: TRBV5-1
j_call: TRBJ1-1

cdr3_aa: ASSRDVDGELF
v_call: TRBV2
j_call: TRBJ2-2

cdr3_aa: ASSLPQGGVAEAF
v_call: TRBV28
j_call: TRBJ1-1

cdr3_aa: ASSFDRGAAGELF
v_call: TRBV5-1
j_call: TRBJ2-2

cdr3_aa: ASSPGGSYNEQF
v_call: TRBV6-5
j_call: TRBJ2-1

cdr3_aa: ASSYSGTGELF
v_call: TRBV6-6
j_call: TRBJ2-2

cdr3_aa: ASSQSYEQY
v_call: TRBV4-1
j_call: TRBJ2-7

cdr3_aa: ASESGSYEQY
v_call: TRBV6-5
j_call: TRBJ2-7

cdr3_aa: ASSRTGGLAGVEDTQY
v_call: TRBV14
j_call: TRBJ2-3

cdr3_aa: ASSQAMGHSLELF
v_call: TRBV4-1
j_call: TRBJ1-4

cdr3_aa: ASSPGGPGQPQH
v_call: TRBV11-2
j_call: TRBJ1-5

cdr3_aa: ASSARLAGVNEQY
v_call: TRBV2
j_call: TRBJ2-7

cdr3_aa: ASSLSGAYNEQF
v_call: TRBV5-4
j_call: TRBJ2-1

cdr3_aa: ASSPGPMTWYEQY
v_call: TRBV7-6
j_call: TRBJ2-7